The T cell receptor (beta chain) under discussion was sequenced for a study of T cells in Graves' hyperthyroidism and ophthalmopathy. Authors of the study amplified TCR beta CDR3 regions from RNA transcripts. HTBI primers were employed in a first-round RT-PCR of the TCR CDR3. Using its own MiXCR run on the multiplex PCR reads, TCRdb lists one record per CDR3 protein. The repertoire holds a few hundred thousand distinct CDR3 sequences, around a sixth seen once, with approximately 7.4% in the top ten. Using 10 ml of fresh peripheral blood, PBMCs were prepared. Whole-study findings and limits: For ophthalmopathy, model prediction preceded onset by a median around six months. In the blood, most expanded thyroid clonotypes above 0.001 appeared as well.

In the case of this clonotype: The antigen remains undetermined. The junction shows a germline mismatch at one end, possibly a read error.

Germline V lookup: CDR1 SGHRS, CDR2 YFSETQ. The CDR3 extends over 14 amino acids. This TCR derives from a woman aged 30 to 39 with Graves' hyperthyroidism. Sequenced input: blood. This chain uses TRBV5-1 with TRBJ1-1; the match to TRBD1 covers 8 bases. The chain's CDR3 is CASSLETGDTEAFF. Here the CDR3 DNA reads TGCGCCAGCAGCTTGGAGACAGGGGACACCGAAGCTTTCTTT.